This section outlines one T cell receptor beta chain sequence together with its context. What it binds is not known. The sample's treatment: oral pan-JAK inhibitor, 5-10 mg twice daily. It was from alopecia areata patients that lesional scalp punch biopsies and peripheral blood were collected. Trimming took off 1 base at V and 0 bases at J, with 7 bases between the two ends. The CDR3 length is 13 residues. Germline loops: CDR1 SQVTM, CDR2 ANQGSEA. This sample is part of a study of CD8+ T cells in alopecia areata. For the study at large: The share of scalp area affected provided the severity score for treated patients. Study-wide results and caveats: Numerous clones, expanded in lesions, remained in scalp and blood during tofacitinib.

Sequencing templates came from extracted RNA that was reverse transcribed into cDNA. Sequencing used immunoSEQ multiplex PCR; TCRdb keeps in-frame clones, though not all of them. The sample contains 95,000 to 110,000 clones, 65% to 85% of which appear only once. The V and J genes are TRBV29-1 and TRBJ2-7; D is perhaps TRBD1 (6 bases). This sequence originates from a human donor with alopecia areata. The material sequenced was CD8+ T cells sorted from blood, taken at week 24, from a patient treated with tofacitinib. The CDR3 nucleotides are TGCAGCGTTGAAGGGACAGTCTCCTACGAGCAGTACTTC. It encodes CSVEGTVSYEQYF.